The T cell receptor beta chain described here comes from a study of control samples from healthy donors and cancer patients. V was clipped by 1 base and J by 5 bases; unmatched bases: 9. The length of the CDR3 is 16 residues. From germline, CDR1 is LGHNA and CDR2 YNFKEQ. The method was immunoSEQ multiplex PCR; TCRdb's version includes in-frame clones alone and lacks a portion of them. This table holds 95,000 to 100,000 clones, around 80% found once. The V gene is TRBV4-2, the J gene TRBJ2-5; 8 bases match TRBD2. Sequencing used blood. The clonotype comes from a man aged 55-75 years in good health. The CDR3 protein is CASSQGPGTSGETQYF. CDR3 in DNA: TGTGCCAGCAGCCAAGGGCCCGGGACTAGTGGTGAGACCCAGTACTTC.